The 6 T cell receptor beta chains given below trace back to one sample, sequenced in a study of CD8 T cells in Susac syndrome (dated by TCRdb to about 2019). The library was built by means of the immunoSEQ multiplex PCR assay. RNA was extracted with the RNeasy kit and roughly 0.5 to 1 ug was reverse transcribed using random hexamers. TCRdb trimmed the raw reads at Q25, called clones with MiXCR and kept productive beta chains. Identical CDR3 protein sequences are pooled into one entry, listed with their most common genes and DNA. The sample table shows about 60,000 distinct CDR3 sequences, and around 90% are seen once. 0.15% to 0.2% of the sample is in the top ten clones. Sequencing was performed on CD8+ T cells from PBMCs. The receptors were sampled from a human donor in good health.

This chain uses TRBV5-6 with TRBJ2-3, with no clear D. CDR1 is SGHDT, CDR2 YYEEEE, per germline. V lost 3 bases and J 1 base, leaving 9 bases between the germline ends. The CDR3 is made up of 14 amino acids. This CDR3 reads CASSWSLGTDTQYF. As DNA, the CDR3 is TGTGCCAGCAGCTGGAGCCTGGGCACAGATACGCAGTATTTT.

V gene TRBV4-3 combines with J gene TRBJ2-1; 7 nucleotides line up with TRBD2. Losses at the gene ends were 1 base for V and 9 bases for J; bases not matched to a gene: 9. The CDR3 contains 15 residues. From germline, CDR1 is LGHNA and CDR2 YSLEER. The CDR3 DNA reads as TGCGCCAGCAGCCAAGTCACGACCGCGGGGGTTGAGCAGTTCTTC. Translating gives CASSQVTTAGVEQFF.

This clonotype was recorded only once. The chain combines TRBV7-9 with TRBJ2-1; 10 nucleotides match TRBD2. Unmatched junction bases numbered 8, after V lost 3 bases and J lost 6 bases. This CDR3 region has 16 residues. Germline V gene data show CDR1 as SEHNR and CDR2 as FQNEAQ (reference sequence). CDR3 bases: TGTGCCAGCAGCTTGACTTCTAGCGGGGGACCCAATGAGCAGTTCTTC. It translates to CASSLTSSGGPNEQFF. Based on the CDR3 plus reference TRBV7-9 and TRBJ2-1, the full variable domain is DTGVSQNPRHKITKRGQNVTFRCDPISEHNRLYWYRQTLGQGPEFLTYFQNEAQLEKSRLLSDRFSAERPKGSFSTLEIQRTEQGDSAMYLCASSLTSSGGPNEQFFGPGTRLTVL.

This rearrangement joins TRBV27 to TRBJ2-1; D ambiguous. This CDR3 region has 15 residues. Germline values: CDR1 MNHEY, CDR2 SMNVEV (reference sequence). Trimming removed 3 bases from V and 0 bases from J, with 9 bases in between. CDR3 nucleotide sequence: TGTGCCAGCAGTTTCCGGTTCAGCTCCTACAATGAGCAGTTCTTC. Amino acid sequence: CASSFRFSSYNEQFF.

The V call is TRBV13, the J call TRBJ2-7, with 10 bases identical to TRBD1. The length of the CDR3 is 15 residues. Germline V lookup: CDR1 PRHDT, CDR2 FYEKMQ (reference sequence). Unmatched junction bases numbered 12, after V lost 4 bases and J lost 9 bases. The CDR3 DNA follows: TGTGCCAGCAGCTGGGGGCCCGGGACAGGGGATGGGCAGTACTTC. Translation: CASSWGPGTGDGQYF.

The V gene is TRBV19, the J gene TRBJ1-5; D is perhaps TRBD1 (5 bases). Trimming cost V 6 bases and J 4 bases, with 13 bases left between them. CDR3 size: 14 residues. Per germline, CDR1 LNHDA and CDR2 SQIVND (reference sequence). The CDR3 DNA is TGTGCCAGTAGCCTCCTGGGGGGAAATCAGCCCCAGCATTTT. Encoded protein: CASSLLGGNQPQHF.